The 18 T cell receptor beta chains below come from one sample, sequenced in a study of blood T cell repertoires in COVID-19. Measured with immunoSEQ multiplex PCR; TCRdb has only the in-frame clones, and not every one. In the table there are over 120,000 clones, 81% of which are singletons. Sequencing was done on a sample of peripheral blood. The receptors were gathered from a human donor in a cohort sampled during active COVID-19.

This clone has just one count. V gene TRBV19 combines with J gene TRBJ2-7, with D tentatively TRBD2 (6 bases). The CDR3 has 14 amino acids. Between the trimmed V and J ends, which lost 3 bases and 0 bases, there was a span of 9 bases. The germline V gene has CDR1 LNHDA and CDR2 SQIVND (reference sequence). CDR3 in DNA: TGTGCCAGTAGTATTCCGGGAGTCTCCTACGAGCAGTACTTC. Translation gives CASSIPGVSYEQYF. The variable domain in full, completed from reference TRBV19 and TRBJ2-7, reads DGGITQSPKYLFRKEGQNVTLSCEQNLNHDAMYWYRQDPGQGLRLIYYSQIVNDFQKGDIAEGYSVSREKKESFPLTVTSAQKNPTAFYLCASSIPGVSYEQYFGPGTRLTVT.

This clone was detected only once. The chain has TRBV9 and TRBJ2-6, with a weak D call TRBD1 (5 bases). CDR3 size: 15 residues. V lost 4 bases and J 1 base, leaving 9 bases between the germline ends. Germline V lookup: CDR1 SGDLS, CDR2 YYNGEE. In nucleotides, the CDR3 is TGTGCCAGCAGCCCCCAGGGTTCTGGGGCCAACGTCCTGACTTTC. As protein: CASSPQGSGANVLTF.

The chain joins TRBV12-1 to TRBJ2-5; no DNA check was done on the table's D call, TRBD2. TRBV12-1 is flagged as a pseudogene. This CDR3 comprises 15 residues. CDR3 sequence (DNA): TGTGCCAGCAGAAATCCCGGGGGAGGGGAAGAGACCCAGTACTTC. Translation gives CASRNPGGGEETQYF.

The CDR3 nucleotides read TGTGCCATCAGTGAGTTGGGCCGGGAGCGAGGTGAGCAGTTCTTC. Protein: CAISELGRERGEQFF. The rearrangement joins TRBV10-3 to TRBJ2-1; perhaps TRBD2 as D (6 bases). This CDR3 is built from 15 residues. V lost 1 base, J lost 9 bases, and 16 bases lay in between. Germline V gene lookup returns CDR1 ENHRY and CDR2 SYGVKD.

The chain carries TRBV6-5 and TRBJ2-7; 9 positions agree with TRBD1. This CDR3 region has 15 residues. Germline CDR1 reads MNHEY; CDR2 reads SVGAGI. V gave up 5 bases and J gave up 2 bases; unmatched junction bases: 7. The CDR3 region has the DNA TGTGCCAGCAGTCAAACGGGACAGGGACCCTACGAGCAGTACTTC. Translation gives CASSQTGQGPYEQYF.

The DNA of the CDR3 is TGTGCCAGCAGTAGCAGGGGTAATGAGCAGTTCTTC. Protein sequence: CASSSRGNEQFF. This rearrangement joins TRBV6-2 or TRBV6-3 to TRBJ2-1, with D tentatively TRBD1 (6 bases). Germline-derived CDR1 and CDR2 are MNHEY and SVGEGT. The V end was cut by 5 bases, the J end by 7 bases, with 9 bases between. This CDR3 has 12 residues.

This clone was detected only a few times. V is TRBV7-8 and J is TRBJ2-1; 7 positions match TRBD2. CDR3 size: 13 residues. Looked up from germline, CDR1 is SGHVS and CDR2 is FQNEAQ. Trimming took 7 bases from V and 10 from J; bases not matched to a gene: 10. CDR3 sequence: CASTPVTAGEQFF. CDR3 nucleotide sequence: TGTGCCAGCACCCCAGTGACAGCGGGGGAGCAGTTCTTC.

This clone was counted between two and nine times. The chain is built from TRBV27 and TRBJ1-2; D uncertain. V lost 6 bases and J 2 bases, leaving 16 bases between the germline ends. Germline V gene data show CDR1 as MNHEY and CDR2 as SMNVEV (reference sequence). This CDR3 spans 15 amino acids. CDR3 loop: CASRQLSEMNYGYTF. In DNA form, the CDR3 reads TGTGCCAGCAGACAGCTGTCAGAGATGAACTATGGCTACACCTTC.

The chain employs TRBV6-2 or TRBV6-3 and TRBJ2-2; TRBD2 matches at 7 bases. There are 15 residues in the CDR3. Germline V gene sequence: CDR1 MNHEY, CDR2 SVGEGT. V lost 4 bases to trimming and J lost 0 bases; unmatched junction nucleotides: 2. CDR3 region: CASSFAGANTGELFF. In nucleotides, the CDR3 is TGTGCCAGCAGTTTCGCGGGAGCGAACACCGGGGAGCTGTTTTTT.

The chain combines TRBV12-3 or TRBV12-4 with TRBJ2-2, with D possibly being TRBD1 (6 bases). V gave up 7 bases and J gave up 5 bases, with 11 bases separating them. The CDR3 totals 13 residues. The CDR3 coding sequence is TGTGCCAGCAACACAGGGATGACCGGGGAGCTGTTTTTT. It yields the protein CASNTGMTGELFF.

This rearrangement joins TRBV19 to TRBJ2-7, with 11 bases identical to TRBD1. With 6 bases clipped from V and 7 bases from J, the junction kept 14 bases outside the gene matches. CDR1 is LNHDA, CDR2 SQIVND, per germline (reference sequence). The CDR3 is 16 amino acids. The CDR3 is CASSGLPGQGGQEQYF. The DNA of the CDR3 is TGTGCCAGTAGCGGCCTCCCGGGACAGGGGGGTCAGGAGCAGTACTTC. Filled out from reference TRBV19 and TRBJ2-7, the complete variable domain reads DGGITQSPKYLFRKEGQNVTLSCEQNLNHDAMYWYRQDPGQGLRLIYYSQIVNDFQKGDIAEGYSVSREKKESFPLTVTSAQKNPTAFYLCASSGLPGQGGQEQYFGPGTRLTVT.

V and J are TRBV5-1 and TRBJ2-5; 12 nucleotides align to TRBD1. CDR1 and CDR2 from the germline V gene are SGHRS and YFSETQ. CDR3 size: 16 residues. Trimming removed 1 base from V and 5 bases from J; junction bases left unmatched: 6. The DNA of the CDR3 is TGCGCCAGCAGCTTGTTGGGACAGGGGGCTTGGGAGACCCAGTACTTC. Its protein product is CASSLLGQGAWETQYF.

The rearrangement links TRBV2 to TRBJ2-2; TRBD2 matches 10 bases. Germline CDR1 is SNHLY and CDR2 is FYNNEI. The CDR3 spans 14 residues. The V gene end was trimmed by 5 bases and the J gene end by 6 bases; junction bases not matched to a gene: 3. The CDR3 DNA is TGTGCCAGCAGTCTAAGCGGGAGGGCCGGGGAGCTGTTTTTT. It is translated as CASSLSGRAGELFF.

This clone was recorded once. The chain combines TRBV11-2 with TRBJ2-5; no reliable D call. Per germline, CDR1 SGHAT and CDR2 FQNNGV. The CDR3 spans 13 residues. Trimming cost V 8 bases and J 0 bases, with 10 bases left between them. DNA of the CDR3: TGTGCCAGCGTAGAGACAAACCAAGAGACCCAGTACTTC. Its translation: CASVETNQETQYF. Based on the CDR3 plus reference TRBV11-2 and TRBJ2-5, the full variable domain is EAGVAQSPRYKIIEKRQSVAFWCNPISGHATLYWYQQILGQGPKLLIQFQNNGVVDDSQLPKDRFSAERLKGVDSTLKIQPAKLEDSAVYLCASVETNQETQYFGPGTRLLVL.

This clone was seen a few times. CDR3 sequence reads: CASSLGRGTGATEAFF. CDR3 coding DNA: TGTGCCAGCAGCTTAGGCCGGGGGACAGGGGCCACTGAAGCTTTCTTT. The chain uses TRBV13 and TRBJ1-1; 10 bases map to TRBD1. V shed 0 bases and J 4 bases; nucleotides not matched to a gene: 5. Germline values: CDR1 PRHDT, CDR2 FYEKMQ (reference sequence). The CDR3 extends over 16 amino acids.

The chain employs TRBV7-9 and TRBJ2-5; 10 nucleotides agree with TRBD2. The CDR3 runs to 17 residues. Germline trimming cut 1 base from V and 1 base from J; bases unmatched to any gene: 6. Germline V gene sequence: CDR1 SEHNR, CDR2 FQNEAQ (reference sequence). CDR3 DNA: TGTGCCAGCAGCTTAGGGTCCAGCGGGAGGGCCCAAGAGACCCAGTACTTC. Translated, it gives CASSLGSSGRAQETQYF.

The chain has TRBV4-1 and TRBJ2-7, with 7 bases identical to TRBD2. Germline V gene data show CDR1 as MGHRA and CDR2 as YSYEKL. V dropped 0 bases and J dropped 3; count of bases not matched to a gene: 5. This CDR3 contains 15 residues. The CDR3 region is CASSQDLGEGYEQYF. The CDR3 region has the DNA TGCGCCAGCAGCCAAGATCTTGGGGAGGGCTACGAGCAGTACTTC.

The chain links TRBV19 to TRBJ2-6, with D perhaps TRBD2 (5 bases). Germline V gene sequence: CDR1 LNHDA, CDR2 SQIVND (reference sequence). Trimming took off 7 bases at V and 2 bases at J, with 18 bases between the two ends. CDR3 length: 17 residues. CDR3 nucleotide sequence: TGTGCCAGTACCCCCGAGGGATATAATGCTGGGGCCAACGTCCTGACTTTC. It translates to CASTPEGYNAGANVLTF. Looking up the rest from reference TRBV19 and TRBJ2-6 gives the full variable domain: DGGITQSPKYLFRKEGQNVTLSCEQNLNHDAMYWYRQDPGQGLRLIYYSQIVNDFQKGDIAEGYSVSREKKESFPLTVTSAQKNPTAFYLCASTPEGYNAGANVLTFGAGSRLTVL.